One sample yielded the 8 T cell receptor beta chains listed below, sequenced in a study of blood T cells in healthy people across ages. With a J-beta primer mix and a sample-barcoded 5' primer, a second PCR ran about 6 to 11 cycles. MiXCR, run by TCRdb on the 5' RACE reads, gives a single entry per CDR3 protein. Among about 680,000 distinct CDR3 sequences listed, over 45% were seen once. The sample was blood. These receptors came from a woman in her sixties in good health.

Ten or more counts support this clonotype. The chain uses TRBV7-2 and TRBJ2-7, with D unclear. The CDR3 has 16 amino acids. Trimming left V 5 bases short and J 7 bases short, with 24 bases between. Germline values: CDR1 SGHTA, CDR2 FQGNSA. CDR3 region: CASSQSIWGPSFEQYF. CDR3 nucleotide sequence: TGTGCCAGCAGCCAATCCATATGGGGTCCTTCGTTTGAGCAGTACTTC.

The sample holds a few counts of this clonotype. The chain combines TRBV20-1 with TRBJ2-7; D ambiguous. Germline values: CDR1 DFQATT, CDR2 SNEGSKA (reference sequence). V gave up 3 bases and J gave up 3 bases, with 6 bases separating them. CDR3 size: 11 residues. The CDR3 reads CSASEDYEQYF. As DNA, the CDR3 is TGCAGTGCTAGTGAAGACTACGAGCAGTACTTC.

This clonotype occurred once. The rearrangement links TRBV20-1 to TRBJ2-1; 11 bases fit TRBD2. The CDR3 runs 13 residues. V lost 5 bases and J lost 9; bases outside the gene matches: 6. Per germline, CDR1 DFQATT and CDR2 SNEGSKA (reference sequence). The CDR3 here is CSAVLAGAAEQFF. CDR3 nucleotide sequence: TGCAGTGCTGTACTAGCGGGAGCGGCTGAGCAGTTCTTC.

This clonotype was recorded once. The chain has TRBV7-2 and TRBJ2-3, with TRBD1 as a possible D gene (7 bases). The CDR3 totals 15 residues. Per the germline V gene, CDR1 is SGHTA and CDR2 is FQGNSA. The ends were cut back, 7 bases at V and 2 bases at J, with 16 bases in the middle. Written as DNA, the CDR3 is TGTGCCAGCAACCCAGGGGGACTTTCCACAGATACGCAGTATTTT. Translation: CASNPGGLSTDTQYF.

The rearrangement links TRBV5-1 to TRBJ2-1; the match to TRBD1 covers 8 bases. The CDR3 covers 16 residues. Germline assignment: CDR1 SGHRS and CDR2 YFSETQ. V lost 4 bases and J lost 7; bases outside the gene matches: 13. For the CDR3, the DNA is TGCGCCAGCAGCCGAAATACCGACAGGGGTGGGAATGAGCAGTTCTTC. Translated: CASSRNTDRGGNEQFF.

The chain couples TRBV6-1 to TRBJ1-2; TRBD1 is a possible D gene (6 bases). CDR1 and CDR2 (germline): MNHNS, SASEGT. The CDR3 has 14 residues. With 0 bases removed from V and 4 bases from J, the gap between germline ends came to 9 bases. The CDR3 nucleotides read TGTGCCAGCAGTGAAGCGGGCAGGGGCTATGGCTACACCTTC. It encodes CASSEAGRGYGYTF.

Concerning this clonotype itself: Sequence at one end of the junction differs from germline and may be a read error. The chain carries TRBV4-2 and TRBJ2-4; possible D gene TRBD1, 6 bases. The CDR3 runs to 16 residues. Germline assignment: CDR1 LGHNA and CDR2 YNFKEQ. As DNA, the CDR3 is TGTGCCAGCAGCCAAGAGGGGGCAGGGCCACAAAACGTTCAGTACTTC. This encodes CASSQEGAGPQNVQYF.

A few counts support this clonotype. This chain connects TRBV28 to TRBJ2-3; D is unresolved. V was cut by 5 bases and J by 8 bases, with 11 bases left in between. CDR1 is MDHEN, CDR2 SYDVKM, per germline. The CDR3 has 12 amino acids. The CDR3 is CASSAGQATQYF. The CDR3 region has the DNA TGTGCCAGCAGTGCCGGTCAGGCTACGCAGTATTTT.